A selection of T cell receptor beta chains follows, all from one sample in a study of T cell responses to AZD1222 COVID-19 vaccine. Generated by immunoSEQ multiplex PCR, the TCRdb table keeps only in-frame clones and is missing some. The table shows hundreds of thousands of clones, with roughly 93% occurring only once. The sample here was peripheral blood, taken 28 days after the second AZD1222 dose. The source of these receptors is an adult who received the AZD1222 COVID-19 vaccine. The CDR3 runs from the conserved cysteine through the conserved F or W. The D gene is left open where the match is weak. A clone size is listed for some rows: how often the clone was seen (once, few, many), or a class if it is expanded.

NA	TRBD2	TRBV14	TRBJ2-1	TGTGCCAGCAGCCCCTGGGCGGGGGGCCTTGGTGAGCAGTTCTTC	CASSPWAGGLGEQFF
NA	TRBD1	TRBV19	TRBJ2-7	TGTGCCAGTAGGAGAGGGACAGGGGGCGGCTACGAGCAGTACTTC	CASRRGTGGGYEQYF
NA	NA	TRBV28	TRBJ1-5	TGTGCCAGCAGTCGACCTCCAGGGGCGCAGGGCAATCAGCCCCAGCATTTT	CASSRPPGAQGNQPQHF
NA	NA	TRBV5-6	TRBJ1-1	TGTGCCTCGGGGTTGGCTTGGGGGACTGAAGCTTTCTTT	CASGLAWGTEAFF
NA	TRBD1	TRBV11-2	TRBJ1-4	TGTGCCAGCAGCTTAGAAACAGGGGGTTGGGAAAAACTGTTTTTT	CASSLETGGWEKLFF
once	NA	TRBV29-1	TRBJ1-1	TGCAGCGTTGTGAGAGGGAACACTGAAGCTTTCTTT	CSVVRGNTEAFF
NA	NA	TRBV5-1	TRBJ1-1	TGCGCCAGCAGCCCCGATCTGGTGTCGAACACTGAAGCTTTCTTT	CASSPDLVSNTEAFF
once	NA	TRBV9	TRBJ1-1	TGTGCCAGCAGCTCGGGACACGCGTCTGAAGCTTTCTTT	CASSSGHASEAFF
NA	NA	TRBV24-1	TRBJ2-3	TGTGCCACCAGGGCCGGGACCATGTCCGCAGATACGCAGTATTTT	CATRAGTMSADTQYF
NA	NA	TRBV7-9	TRBJ1-1	TGTGCCAGCACCCTATCAGGGACACCGAACACTGAAGCTTTCTTT	CASTLSGTPNTEAFF
NA	NA	TRBV5-1	TRBJ1-1	TGCGCCAGCAGCGTCTACAGTTTGGGGAACACTGAAGCTTTCTTT	CASSVYSLGNTEAFF
NA	TRBD1	TRBV6-5	TRBJ1-5	TGTGCCAGCAGTCCGGGACAGGGTTATCAGCCCCAGCATTTT	CASSPGQGYQPQHF
NA	NA	TRBV24-1	TRBJ2-7	TGTGCCACCAGCGACCCCTCTGCGGGTTCCTACGAGCAGTACTTC	CATSDPSAGSYEQYF
NA	TRBD1	TRBV6-2/TRBV6-3	TRBJ1-5	TGTGCCAGCAGTTACGGACAGGGGCCCCAGCATTTT	CASSYGQGPQHF
NA	TRBD1	TRBV9	TRBJ2-5	TGTGCCAGCAGCGTAGGGCAGGGGGCCCAAGAGACCCAGTACTTC	CASSVGQGAQETQYF
NA	NA	TRBV5-5	TRBJ2-7	TGTGCCAGCAGCTTGTCGAGGGACGAGCAGTACTTC	CASSLSRDEQYF
NA	NA	TRBV19	TRBJ1-1	TGTGCCAGTAGTTCTACCGTGAACACTGAAGCTTTCTTT	CASSSTVNTEAFF
NA	NA	TRBV28	TRBJ2-7	TGTGCCAGCAGTGTGGGAGGCTCCTACGAGCAGTACTTC	CASSVGGSYEQYF
once	NA	TRBV24-1	TRBJ2-2	TGTGCCACCAGTGATTTAGGGGGAGCGAACACCGGGGAGCTGTTTTTT	CATSDLGGANTGELFF
NA	NA	TRBV28	TRBJ1-1	TGTGCCAGCCGAACAGCGAACACTGAAGCTTTCTTT	CASRTANTEAFF
NA	NA	TRBV28	TRBJ1-2	TGTGCCAGCAGTTTAAGGGGTCAGGGTTTCTATGGCTACACCTTC	CASSLRGQGFYGYTF
NA	NA	TRBV3-1/TRBV3-2	TRBJ2-3	TGTGCCAGCAGCCACGGGGGCCTCACAGATACGCAGTATTTT	CASSHGGLTDTQYF
few	NA	TRBV6-2/TRBV6-3	TRBJ2-7	TGTGCCAGCAGTTACGCTCCTTGGCGGGAAGGAGACGAGCAGTACTTC	CASSYAPWREGDEQYF
NA	NA	TRBV19	TRBJ1-6	TGTGCCAGTAGTTTCAGGGACGGGGCTAATTCACCCCTCCACTTT	CASSFRDGANSPLHF
NA	TRBD2	TRBV24-1	TRBJ2-1	TGTGCCACCAGTGAGCCCGACGGGAGGAAGAATGAGCAGTTCTTC	CATSEPDGRKNEQFF
NA	NA	TRBV5-1	TRBJ2-3	TGCGCCAGCAGCTCAGGACCGCCCACAGATACGCAGTATTTT	CASSSGPPTDTQYF
NA	NA	TRBV19	TRBJ1-6	TGTGCCAGTAGTCCGCGCGGGGCACCCCTCCACTTT	CASSPRGAPLHF
NA	NA	TRBV30	TRBJ2-7	TGTGCCTGGACCCCCCCCACCGGGACTGGCCCTCCCTACGAGCAGTACTTC	CAWTPPTGTGPPYEQYF
NA	NA	TRBV2	TRBJ1-6	TGTGCCAGCATTTTAGACAGCGGGGCCCCATTTTCACCCCTCCACTTT	CASILDSGAPFSPLHF
NA	NA	TRBV7-2	TRBJ1-1	TGTGCCAGCAGCTTGGGGCGTACAGAGGCGGGGACTGAAGCTTTCTTT	CASSLGRTEAGTEAFF
NA	NA	TRBV2	TRBJ1-2	TGTGCCAGCACCAGGAACCTGGGTGATGGCTACACCTTC	CASTRNLGDGYTF
NA	TRBD2	TRBV3-1/TRBV3-2	TRBJ2-1	TGTGCCAGCAGCCTAATGAGCGGGGGGAGCCACAATGAGCAGTTCTTC	CASSLMSGGSHNEQFF
NA	NA	TRBV11-2	TRBJ1-4	TGTGCCAGCAGCTTGGGGACTCATGAAAAACTGTTTTTT	CASSLGTHEKLFF
NA	TRBD2	TRBV7-3	TRBJ2-1	TGTGCCAGCAGTTCGCCTGGGACTAGCGGGAGGAATGAGCAGTTCTTC	CASSSPGTSGRNEQFF
NA	NA	TRBV10-3	TRBJ1-2	TGTGCCATCAGTGACAACGACTATGGCTACACCTTC	CAISDNDYGYTF
NA	NA	TRBV5-1	TRBJ1-6	TGCGCCAGCAGCTTAAGCTCCTATAATTCACCCCTCCACTTT	CASSLSSYNSPLHF
NA	TRBD1	TRBV19	TRBJ1-3	TGTGCCAGTAGTTCCGGGACAGTTTTCTCTGGAAACACCATATATTTT	CASSSGTVFSGNTIYF
NA	NA	TRBV27	TRBJ2-7	TGTGCCAGCAGTTTGTTGGAGGGGGCTCGGGAGCAGTACTTC	CASSLLEGAREQYF
NA	NA	TRBV4-1	TRBJ2-2	TGCGCCAGCAGCCAGGGGCTTTGGGCGGGGGCCCCTGGCGGGGAGCTGTTTTTT	CASSQGLWAGAPGGELFF
NA	NA	TRBV28	TRBJ2-7	TGTGCCAGCAGTCTCTTGGGGGGAGTAAACGAGCAGTACTTC	CASSLLGGVNEQYF
NA	TRBD1	TRBV2	TRBJ2-2	TGTGCCAGCAAACCGGGACAGACGAACACCGGGGAGCTGTTTTTT	CASKPGQTNTGELFF
NA	NA	TRBV18	TRBJ1-1	TGTGCCAGCTCACCAGGGACGGGGAACACTGAAGCTTTCTTT	CASSPGTGNTEAFF
NA	NA	TRBV7-6	TRBJ1-5	TGTGCCAGCAGCCCAGGGGCCGGGCCGAATCAGCCCCAGCATTTT	CASSPGAGPNQPQHF
NA	NA	TRBV28	TRBJ1-2	TGTGCCAGCAGTCGGGGGGCAGTTGACTATGGCTACACCTTC	CASSRGAVDYGYTF
once	NA	TRBV28	TRBJ1-5	TGTGCCAGCTACTCTATAGATTCTGGGCCCCAGCATTTT	CASYSIDSGPQHF
NA	NA	TRBV28	TRBJ1-5	TGTGCCAGCAGTTTGCCAGGGATTCAGCCCCAGCATTTT	CASSLPGIQPQHF
many	NA	TRBV29-1	TRBJ2-1	TGCAGCGTTGAAGAACGTGACAATGAGCAGTTCTTC	CSVEERDNEQFF
NA	TRBD1	TRBV5-1	TRBJ2-2	TGCGCCAGCAGGGGGGACAGCGCGAACACCGGGGAGCTGTTTTTT	CASRGDSANTGELFF